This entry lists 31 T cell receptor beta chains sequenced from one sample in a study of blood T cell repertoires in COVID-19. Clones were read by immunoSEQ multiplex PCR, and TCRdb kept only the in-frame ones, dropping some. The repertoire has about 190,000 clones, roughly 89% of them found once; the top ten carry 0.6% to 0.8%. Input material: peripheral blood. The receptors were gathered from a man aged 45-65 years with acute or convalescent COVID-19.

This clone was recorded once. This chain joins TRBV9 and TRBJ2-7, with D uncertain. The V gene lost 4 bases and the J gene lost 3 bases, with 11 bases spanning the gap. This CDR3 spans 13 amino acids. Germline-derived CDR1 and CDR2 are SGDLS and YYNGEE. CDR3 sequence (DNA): TGTGCCAGCAGCTTAGATGGCTTCTACGAGCAGTACTTC. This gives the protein CASSLDGFYEQYF.

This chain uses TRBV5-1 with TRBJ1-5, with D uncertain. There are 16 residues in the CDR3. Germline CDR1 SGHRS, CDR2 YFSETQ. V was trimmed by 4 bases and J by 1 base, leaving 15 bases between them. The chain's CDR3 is CASSPAGGKSNQPQHF. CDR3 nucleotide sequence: TGCGCCAGCAGCCCGGCGGGCGGTAAAAGCAATCAGCCCCAGCATTTT. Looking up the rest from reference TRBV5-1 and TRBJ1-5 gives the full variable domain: KAGVTQTPRYLIKTRGQQVTLSCSPISGHRSVSWYQQTPGQGLQFLFEYFSETQRNKGNFPGRFSGRQFSNSRSEMNVSTLELGDSALYLCASSPAGGKSNQPQHFGDGTRLSIL.

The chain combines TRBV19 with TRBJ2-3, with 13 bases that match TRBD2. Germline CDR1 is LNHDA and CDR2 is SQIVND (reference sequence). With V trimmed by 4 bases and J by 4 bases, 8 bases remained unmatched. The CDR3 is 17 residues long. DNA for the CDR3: TGTGCCAGTAGTACCCGGACTAGCGGGAGCCTCCCAGATACGCAGTATTTT. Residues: CASSTRTSGSLPDTQYF.

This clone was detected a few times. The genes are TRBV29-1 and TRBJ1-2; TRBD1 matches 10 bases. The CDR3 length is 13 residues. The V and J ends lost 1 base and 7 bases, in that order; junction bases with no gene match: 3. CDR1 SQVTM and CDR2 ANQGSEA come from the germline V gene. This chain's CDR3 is CSVEVGTGVGYTF. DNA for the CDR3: TGCAGCGTTGAAGTCGGGACAGGGGTTGGCTACACCTTC. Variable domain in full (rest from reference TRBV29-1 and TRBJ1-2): SAVISQKPSRDICQRGTSLTIQCQVDSQVTMMFWYRQQPGQSLTLIATANQGSEATYESGFVIDKFPISRPNLTFSTLTVSNMSPEDSSIYLCSVEVGTGVGYTFGSGTRLTVV.

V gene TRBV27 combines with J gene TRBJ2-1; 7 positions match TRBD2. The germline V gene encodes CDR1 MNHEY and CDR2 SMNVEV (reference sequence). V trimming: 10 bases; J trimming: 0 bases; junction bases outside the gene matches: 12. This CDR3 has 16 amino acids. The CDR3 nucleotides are TGTGCCACCAGAAGGGCGGGCGGGAGCTCCTACAATGAGCAGTTCTTC. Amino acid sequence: CATRRAGGSSYNEQFF.

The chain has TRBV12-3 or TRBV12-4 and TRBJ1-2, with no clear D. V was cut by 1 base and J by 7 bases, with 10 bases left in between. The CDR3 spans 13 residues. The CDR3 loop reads CASSLGGGGGYTF. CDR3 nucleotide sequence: TGTGCCAGCAGTTTAGGGGGAGGAGGTGGCTACACCTTC.

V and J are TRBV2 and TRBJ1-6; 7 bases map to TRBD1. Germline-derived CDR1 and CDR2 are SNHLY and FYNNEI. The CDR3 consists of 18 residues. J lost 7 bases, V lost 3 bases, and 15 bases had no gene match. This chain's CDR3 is CASSDKELGARGNSPLHF. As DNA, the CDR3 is TGTGCCAGCAGTGATAAGGAGCTGGGGGCCAGGGGGAATTCACCCCTCCACTTT.

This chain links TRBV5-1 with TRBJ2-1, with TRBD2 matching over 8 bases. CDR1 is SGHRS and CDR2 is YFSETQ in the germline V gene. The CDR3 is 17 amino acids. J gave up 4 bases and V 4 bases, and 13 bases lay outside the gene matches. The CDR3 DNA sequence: TGCGCCAGCAGCCCGCGAACAGGAAGCGGGGGATACAATGAGCAGTTCTTC. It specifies CASSPRTGSGGYNEQFF.

The CDR3 is CASSRRETWETQYF. In DNA, the CDR3 is TGTGCCAGTAGTCGGCGGGAGACTTGGGAGACCCAGTACTTC. The genes are TRBV19 and TRBJ2-5, with 7 positions matching TRBD2. Germline CDR1 is LNHDA and CDR2 is SQIVND (reference sequence). The CDR3 loop spans 14 amino acids. Unmatched junction bases numbered 8, after V lost 5 bases and J lost 5 bases. Supplemented by reference TRBV19 and TRBJ2-5, the full variable domain reads DGGITQSPKYLFRKEGQNVTLSCEQNLNHDAMYWYRQDPGQGLRLIYYSQIVNDFQKGDIAEGYSVSREKKESFPLTVTSAQKNPTAFYLCASSRRETWETQYFGPGTRLLVL.

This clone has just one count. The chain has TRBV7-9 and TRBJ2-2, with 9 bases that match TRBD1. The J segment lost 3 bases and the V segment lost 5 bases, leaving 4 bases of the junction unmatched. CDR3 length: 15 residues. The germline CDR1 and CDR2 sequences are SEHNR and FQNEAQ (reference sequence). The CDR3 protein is CASSRTGVYTGELFF. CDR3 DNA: TGTGCCAGCAGCAGGACAGGGGTGTACACCGGGGAGCTGTTTTTT.

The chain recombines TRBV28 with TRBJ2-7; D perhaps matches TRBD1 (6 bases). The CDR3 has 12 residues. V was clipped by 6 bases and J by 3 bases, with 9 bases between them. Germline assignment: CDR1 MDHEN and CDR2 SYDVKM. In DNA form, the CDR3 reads TGTGCCAGCAGCTTACAGGGCTACGAGCAGTACGTC. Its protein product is CASSLQGYEQYV.

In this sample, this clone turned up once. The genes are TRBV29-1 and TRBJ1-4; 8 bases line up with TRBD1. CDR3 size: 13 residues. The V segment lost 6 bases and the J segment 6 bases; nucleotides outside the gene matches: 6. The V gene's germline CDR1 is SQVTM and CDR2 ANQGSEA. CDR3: CSVNHRGDEKLFF. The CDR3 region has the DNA TGCAGCGTCAACCACAGGGGGGATGAAAAACTGTTTTTT.

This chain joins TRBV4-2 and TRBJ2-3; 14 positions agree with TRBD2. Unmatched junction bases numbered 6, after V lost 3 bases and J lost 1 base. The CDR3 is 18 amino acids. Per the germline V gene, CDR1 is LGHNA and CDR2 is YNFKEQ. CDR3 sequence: CASSHPGTSGGRTDTQYF. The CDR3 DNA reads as TGTGCCAGCAGCCATCCCGGGACTAGCGGGGGTCGCACAGATACGCAGTATTTT.

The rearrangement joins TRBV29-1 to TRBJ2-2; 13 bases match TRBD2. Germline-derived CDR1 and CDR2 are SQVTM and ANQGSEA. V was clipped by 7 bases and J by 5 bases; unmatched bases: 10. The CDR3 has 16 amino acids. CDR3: CSAEGLAGVGTGELFF. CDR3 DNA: TGCAGCGCCGAAGGACTAGCGGGAGTAGGGACCGGGGAGCTGTTTTTT.

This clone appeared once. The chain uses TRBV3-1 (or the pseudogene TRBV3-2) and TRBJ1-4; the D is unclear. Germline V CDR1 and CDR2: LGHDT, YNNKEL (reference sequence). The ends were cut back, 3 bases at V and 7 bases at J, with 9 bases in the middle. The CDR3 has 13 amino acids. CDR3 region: CASSHQDLEKLFF. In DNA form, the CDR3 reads TGTGCCAGCAGCCACCAGGATCTTGAAAAACTGTTTTTT.

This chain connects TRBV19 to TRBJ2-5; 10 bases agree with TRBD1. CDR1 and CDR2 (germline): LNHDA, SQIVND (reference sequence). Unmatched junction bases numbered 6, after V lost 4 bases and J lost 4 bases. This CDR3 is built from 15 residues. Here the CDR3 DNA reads TGTGCCAGTAGTACCGGGACAGGGGCGGTAGAGACCCAGTACTTC. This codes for CASSTGTGAVETQYF.

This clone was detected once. The CDR3 loop reads CASSPRPSVNTEAFF. In nucleotides, the CDR3 is TGTGCCAGCAGCCCCCGTCCCTCGGTGAACACTGAAGCTTTCTTT. The V and J genes are TRBV9 and TRBJ1-1; unclear D gene. The germline gives CDR1 SGDLS, CDR2 YYNGEE. V lost 4 bases and J 0 bases, leaving 13 bases between the germline ends. The CDR3 is made up of 15 amino acids.

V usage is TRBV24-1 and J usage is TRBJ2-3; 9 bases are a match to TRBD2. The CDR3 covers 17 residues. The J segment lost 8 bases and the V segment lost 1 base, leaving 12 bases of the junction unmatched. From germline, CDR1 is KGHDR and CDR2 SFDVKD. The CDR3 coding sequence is TGTGCCACCAGTGATTTAGGAGCGGGAGGTTTGGGCGCTACGCAGTATTTT. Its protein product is CATSDLGAGGLGATQYF.

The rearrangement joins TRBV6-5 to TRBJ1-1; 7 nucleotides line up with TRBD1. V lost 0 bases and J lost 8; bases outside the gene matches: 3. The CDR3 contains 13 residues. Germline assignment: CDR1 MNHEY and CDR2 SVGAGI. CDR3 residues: CASSYSWDREAFF. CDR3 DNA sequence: TGTGCCAGCAGTTACTCATGGGACAGAGAAGCTTTCTTT.

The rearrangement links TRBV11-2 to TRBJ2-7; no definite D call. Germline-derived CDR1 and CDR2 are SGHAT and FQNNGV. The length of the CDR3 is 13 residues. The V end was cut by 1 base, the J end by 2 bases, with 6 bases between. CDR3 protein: CASSLGSPYEQYV. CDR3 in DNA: TGTGCCAGCAGCTTAGGTAGCCCCTACGAGCAGTACGTC.

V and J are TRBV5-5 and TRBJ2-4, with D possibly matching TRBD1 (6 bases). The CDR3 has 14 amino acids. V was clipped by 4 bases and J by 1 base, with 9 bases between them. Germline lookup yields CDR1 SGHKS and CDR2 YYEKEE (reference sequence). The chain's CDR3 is CASSPQGAKNIQYF. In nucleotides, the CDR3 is TGTGCCAGCAGCCCACAGGGCGCCAAAAACATTCAGTACTTC.

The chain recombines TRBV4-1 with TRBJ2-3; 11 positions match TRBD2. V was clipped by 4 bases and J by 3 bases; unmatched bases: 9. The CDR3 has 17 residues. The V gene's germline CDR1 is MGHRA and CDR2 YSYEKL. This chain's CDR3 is CASSLLSGTSGTDTQYF. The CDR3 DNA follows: TGCGCCAGCAGCCTACTATCTGGGACTAGCGGTACAGATACGCAGTATTTT.

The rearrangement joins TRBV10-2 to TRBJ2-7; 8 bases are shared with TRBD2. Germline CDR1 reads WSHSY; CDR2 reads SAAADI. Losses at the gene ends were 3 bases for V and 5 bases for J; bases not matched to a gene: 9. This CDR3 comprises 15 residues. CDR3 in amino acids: CASSDPGLGENEQYF. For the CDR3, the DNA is TGCGCCAGCAGTGATCCGGGACTAGGGGAAAACGAGCAGTACTTC.

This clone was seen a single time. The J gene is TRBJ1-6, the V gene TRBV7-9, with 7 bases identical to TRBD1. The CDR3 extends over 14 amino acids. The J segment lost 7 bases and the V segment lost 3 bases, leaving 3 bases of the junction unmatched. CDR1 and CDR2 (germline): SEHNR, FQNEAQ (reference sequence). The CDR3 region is CASSFGQANSPLHF. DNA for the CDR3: TGTGCCAGCAGCTTCGGACAGGCCAATTCACCCCTCCACTTT. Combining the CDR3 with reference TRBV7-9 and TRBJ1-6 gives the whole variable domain DTGVSQNPRHKITKRGQNVTFRCDPISEHNRLYWYRQTLGQGPEFLTYFQNEAQLEKSRLLSDRFSAERPKGSFSTLEIQRTEQGDSAMYLCASSFGQANSPLHFGNGTRLTVT.

CDR3 sequence reads: CASSDRGPETQYF. DNA of the CDR3: TGTGCCAGTAGCGACAGGGGCCCTGAGACCCAGTACTTC. The chain recombines TRBV19 with TRBJ2-5, with TRBD1 matching over 8 bases. V lost 6 bases to trimming and J lost 5 bases; unmatched junction nucleotides: 5. Germline-derived CDR1 and CDR2 are LNHDA and SQIVND (reference sequence). The CDR3 totals 13 residues.

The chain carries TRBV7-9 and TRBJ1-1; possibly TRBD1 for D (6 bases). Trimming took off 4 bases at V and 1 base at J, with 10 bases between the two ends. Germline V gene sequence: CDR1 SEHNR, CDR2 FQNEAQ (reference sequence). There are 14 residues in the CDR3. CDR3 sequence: CASSSGQPNTEAFF. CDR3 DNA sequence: TGTGCCAGCAGCTCCGGACAGCCGAACACTGAAGCTTTCTTT.

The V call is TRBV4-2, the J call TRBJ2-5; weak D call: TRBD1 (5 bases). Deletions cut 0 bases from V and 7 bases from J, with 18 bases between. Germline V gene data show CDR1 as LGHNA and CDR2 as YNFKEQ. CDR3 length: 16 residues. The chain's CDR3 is CASSQDLGQGSGTQYF. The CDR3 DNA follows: TGTGCCAGCAGCCAAGATCTTGGGCAGGGATCGGGGACCCAGTACTTC.

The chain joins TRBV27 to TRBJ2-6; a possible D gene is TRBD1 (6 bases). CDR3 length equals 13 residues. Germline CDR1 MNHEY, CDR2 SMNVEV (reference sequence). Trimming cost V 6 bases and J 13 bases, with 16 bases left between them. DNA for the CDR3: TGTGCCAGCAGACCAGGGGACGGTGGGGTCCTGACTTTC. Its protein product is CASRPGDGGVLTF.

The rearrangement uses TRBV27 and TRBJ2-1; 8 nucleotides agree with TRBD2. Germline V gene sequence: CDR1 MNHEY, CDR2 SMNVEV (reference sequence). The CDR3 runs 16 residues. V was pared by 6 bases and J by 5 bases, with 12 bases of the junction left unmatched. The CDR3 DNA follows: TGTGCCAGCAGGCCCTCTGGTGCGGGAGGCCACAATGAGCAGTTCTTC. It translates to CASRPSGAGGHNEQFF.

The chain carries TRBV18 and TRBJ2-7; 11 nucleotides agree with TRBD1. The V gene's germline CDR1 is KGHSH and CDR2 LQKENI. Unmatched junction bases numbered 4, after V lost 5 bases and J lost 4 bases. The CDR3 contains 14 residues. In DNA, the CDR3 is TGTGCCAGCTCATCCGGGACAGGGGGATACGAGCAGTACGTC. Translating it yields CASSSGTGGYEQYV.

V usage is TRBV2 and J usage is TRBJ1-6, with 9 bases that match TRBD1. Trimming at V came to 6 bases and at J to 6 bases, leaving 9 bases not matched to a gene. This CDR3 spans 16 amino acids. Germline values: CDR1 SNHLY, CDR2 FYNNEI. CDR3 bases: TGTGCCAGCAGGACCGGACAGGGGAGTTTTAATTCACCCCTCCACTTT. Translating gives CASRTGQGSFNSPLHF.